This T cell receptor beta chain was identified during a study of regulatory T cells in long-lasting Graves disease. Points from the study as a whole: Between persistent patients, about 2,800 public clonotypes were shared, exceeding the roughly 1,000 shared between new patients.

According to the study, TCR beta libraries were built with iRepertoire HTBI primers and CDR3-region Arm-PCR. Via MiXCR, TCRdb re-called the multiplex PCR reads, giving one row per CDR3 protein. This sample has about 540,000 distinct CDR3 sequences; roughly 13% occur once, and the top ten carry 8% to 10%. At least ten counts were recorded for this clonotype. Antigen: not known. Time point described: newly diagnosed GD, antithyroid drugs for less than 3 months. Isolated PBMC RNA provided the starting material for the TCR library. The CDR3 has 17 residues. The germline gives CDR1 MNHGY, CDR2 SVAAGI. With 3 bases removed from V and 2 bases from J, the gap between germline ends came to 16 bases. The same sample was also studied in work on T cells in Graves' hyperthyroidism and ophthalmopathy.

The chain is built from TRBV6-9 and TRBJ2-2; D is undetermined. Here the sequenced sample was peripheral blood mononuclear cells (PBMCs), taken at new diagnosis, from a patient treated with antithyroid drugs. This sequence was found in a man aged 30-40 years with Graves disease. CDR3 nucleotides: TGTGCCAGCAGTTACGATCAATTACGTGTTAACACCGGGGAGCTGTTTTTT. Protein: CASSYDQLRVNTGELFF.